A selection of T cell receptor beta chains follows, all from one sample in a study of control samples from healthy donors and cancer patients. Sequenced by immunoSEQ multiplex PCR; TCRdb stores in-frame clones only, minus some. The sample has 9,500 to 15,000 clones, 94% seen once. Sequencing was performed on PBMCs. These receptors originate from a man between 65 and 85 years old with head and neck cancer. Each CDR3 is given with its conserved first and last residue. D genes are given only for firm matches. Clone size is not always given. Where it is, it says once, few, many or a class for expanded clones.

clone size: .; J gene: TRBJ2-7; V gene: TRBV7-9; D gene: TRBD1; CDR3 protein: CASSASTGIYEQYF; CDR3 DNA: TGTGCCAGCAGCGCCTCGACAGGGATCTACGAGCAGTACTTC
clone size: once; J gene: TRBJ1-4; V gene: TRBV19; D gene: .; CDR3 protein: CASSDPPNEKLFF; CDR3 DNA: TGTGCCAGTAGTGATCCTCCTAATGAAAAACTGTTTTTT
clone size: .; J gene: TRBJ2-1; V gene: TRBV5-4; D gene: .; CDR3 protein: CASSLGGRGGNEQFF; CDR3 DNA: TGTGCCAGCAGCTTGGGCGGGAGAGGGGGCAATGAGCAGTTCTTC
clone size: .; J gene: TRBJ2-3; V gene: TRBV19; D gene: .; CDR3 protein: CASSIGRAQGSTQYF; CDR3 DNA: TGTGCCAGTAGTATAGGCAGGGCGCAGGGGAGTACGCAGTATTTT
clone size: once; J gene: TRBJ1-1; V gene: TRBV7-9; D gene: TRBD1; CDR3 protein: CASSPTGRRGYTEAFF; CDR3 DNA: TGTGCCAGCAGCCCGACAGGGAGGAGGGGATACACTGAAGCTTTCTTT
clone size: .; J gene: TRBJ2-1; V gene: TRBV11-2; D gene: TRBD2; CDR3 protein: CASSFSGRGQFF; CDR3 DNA: TGTGCCAGCAGCTTTAGCGGGAGAGGGCAGTTCTTC
clone size: .; J gene: TRBJ2-1; V gene: TRBV24-1; D gene: TRBD1; CDR3 protein: CATSDPGQGADEQFF; CDR3 DNA: TGTGCCACCAGTGATCCGGGACAGGGGGCAGATGAGCAGTTCTTC
clone size: .; J gene: TRBJ2-7; V gene: TRBV12-3/TRBV12-4; D gene: .; CDR3 protein: CASSLDSSREQYF; CDR3 DNA: TGTGCCAGCAGTTTGGACAGTTCGCGAGAGCAGTACTTC
clone size: .; J gene: TRBJ2-1; V gene: TRBV29-1; D gene: .; CDR3 protein: CSGKGLRGLNEQFF; CDR3 DNA: TGCAGCGGGAAGGGACTCCGCGGGCTCAATGAGCAGTTCTTC
clone size: .; J gene: TRBJ2-1; V gene: TRBV7-9; D gene: .; CDR3 protein: CASDSGDNEQFF; CDR3 DNA: TGTGCCAGCGACTCGGGAGATAATGAGCAGTTCTTC
clone size: .; J gene: TRBJ2-2; V gene: TRBV9; D gene: .; CDR3 protein: CASSVSPLGHLNTGELFF; CDR3 DNA: TGTGCCAGCAGCGTATCCCCGTTGGGTCACCTGAACACCGGGGAGCTGTTTTTT
clone size: .; J gene: TRBJ2-7; V gene: TRBV18; D gene: TRBD2; CDR3 protein: CASSPLAGGPFPWEQYF; CDR3 DNA: TGTGCCAGCTCACCACTAGCGGGAGGGCCTTTTCCGTGGGAGCAGTACTTC
clone size: .; J gene: TRBJ1-4; V gene: TRBV5-4; D gene: .; CDR3 protein: CASSLTDRSEKLFF; CDR3 DNA: TGTGCCAGCAGCCTCACCGACAGGAGTGAAAAACTGTTTTTT
clone size: .; J gene: TRBJ2-7; V gene: TRBV5-1; D gene: TRBD2; CDR3 protein: CASTLAGGRYEQYF; CDR3 DNA: TGCGCCAGCACCCTAGCGGGGGGGCGGTACGAGCAGTACTTC
clone size: .; J gene: TRBJ2-7; V gene: TRBV27; D gene: .; CDR3 protein: CASRTIAGTSSYEQYF; CDR3 DNA: TGTGCCAGCAGAACAATAGCCGGGACAAGCTCCTACGAGCAGTACTTC
clone size: once; J gene: TRBJ2-7; V gene: TRBV11-2; D gene: .; CDR3 protein: CASTLSSYEQYF; CDR3 DNA: TGTGCCAGCACTCTATCCTCCTACGAGCAGTACTTC
clone size: .; J gene: TRBJ2-2; V gene: TRBV12-3/TRBV12-4; D gene: .; CDR3 protein: CASSTNTGELFF; CDR3 DNA: TGTGCCAGCAGCACTAATACCGGGGAGCTGTTTTTT
clone size: .; J gene: TRBJ2-5; V gene: TRBV6-1; D gene: .; CDR3 protein: CASSDNVGGWETQYF; CDR3 DNA: TGTGCCAGCAGTGACAACGTAGGAGGGTGGGAGACCCAGTACTTC
clone size: once; J gene: TRBJ1-5; V gene: TRBV6-5; D gene: TRBD1; CDR3 protein: CASRGQPMEPQHF; CDR3 DNA: TGTGCCAGCAGGGGACAGCCCATGGAGCCCCAGCATTTT
clone size: .; J gene: TRBJ1-2; V gene: TRBV10-3; D gene: .; CDR3 protein: CAISEPGGRGYTF; CDR3 DNA: TGTGCCATCAGTGAGCCAGGAGGAAGGGGCTACACCTTC
clone size: once; J gene: TRBJ2-1; V gene: TRBV6-5; D gene: .; CDR3 protein: CASTIAPSSYNEQFF; CDR3 DNA: TGTGCCAGCACTATAGCACCCAGTTCCTACAATGAGCAGTTCTTC
clone size: .; J gene: TRBJ1-1; V gene: TRBV6-6; D gene: .; CDR3 protein: CASARQGRGPTEAFF; CDR3 DNA: TGTGCCAGCGCGAGACAAGGTCGGGGGCCCACTGAAGCTTTCTTT
clone size: .; J gene: TRBJ1-1; V gene: TRBV7-9; D gene: .; CDR3 protein: CASSLGGMNTEAFF; CDR3 DNA: TGTGCCAGCAGCTTAGGTGGCATGAACACTGAAGCTTTCTTT
clone size: .; J gene: TRBJ2-5; V gene: TRBV19; D gene: TRBD2; CDR3 protein: CATWSGGAAQETQYF; CDR3 DNA: TGTGCCACGTGGAGCGGGGGGGCCGCCCAAGAGACCCAGTACTTC
clone size: .; J gene: TRBJ2-1; V gene: TRBV18; D gene: TRBD1; CDR3 protein: CASSPVQGNFKNEQFF; CDR3 DNA: TGTGCCAGCTCACCGGTACAGGGGAACTTTAAAAATGAGCAGTTCTTC
clone size: .; J gene: TRBJ1-1; V gene: TRBV18; D gene: .; CDR3 protein: CASSGQGWADTEAFF; CDR3 DNA: TGTGCCAGCTCAGGCCAGGGTTGGGCGGACACTGAAGCTTTCTTT
clone size: .; J gene: TRBJ2-2; V gene: TRBV27; D gene: TRBD2; CDR3 protein: CASSSSGLGSGELFF; CDR3 DNA: TGTGCCAGCAGTTCCTCGGGACTAGGGAGCGGGGAGCTGTTTTTT
clone size: .; J gene: TRBJ2-7; V gene: TRBV5-1; D gene: .; CDR3 protein: CASSPWDGSSYEQYF; CDR3 DNA: TGCGCCAGCAGCCCCTGGGACGGGAGCTCCTACGAGCAGTACTTC
clone size: .; J gene: TRBJ2-7; V gene: TRBV3-1/TRBV3-2; D gene: TRBD2; CDR3 protein: CASRRLAGGTYEQYF; CDR3 DNA: TGTGCCAGCCGGAGGCTAGCGGGAGGGACCTACGAGCAGTACTTC
clone size: .; J gene: TRBJ2-2; V gene: TRBV30; D gene: TRBD2; CDR3 protein: CAWSGTSGRWVTGELFF; CDR3 DNA: TGTGCCTGGTCCGGGACTAGCGGGAGATGGGTCACCGGGGAGCTGTTTTTT
clone size: once; J gene: TRBJ1-2; V gene: TRBV3-1/TRBV3-2; D gene: .; CDR3 protein: CASSQVDTNYGYTF; CDR3 DNA: TGTGCCAGCAGCCAAGTGGACACAAACTATGGCTACACCTTC
clone size: .; J gene: TRBJ2-3; V gene: TRBV7-2; D gene: .; CDR3 protein: CASSRVGGTDTQYF; CDR3 DNA: TGTGCCAGCAGCCGCGTGGGTGGTACAGATACGCAGTATTTT
clone size: .; J gene: TRBJ2-3; V gene: TRBV19; D gene: .; CDR3 protein: CASSSSLGGSTDTQYF; CDR3 DNA: TGTGCCAGTAGTTCCAGTTTGGGCGGCAGCACAGATACGCAGTATTTT
clone size: few; J gene: TRBJ2-7; V gene: TRBV10-3; D gene: TRBD2; CDR3 protein: CAISESLAGGLEQYF; CDR3 DNA: TGTGCCATCAGTGAGTCACTAGCGGGAGGGCTCGAGCAGTACTTC
clone size: .; J gene: TRBJ2-1; V gene: TRBV3-1/TRBV3-2; D gene: TRBD2; CDR3 protein: CASSQGHSGLAGNEQFF; CDR3 DNA: TGTGCCAGCAGCCAAGGTCATTCAGGACTAGCAGGGAATGAGCAGTTCTTC
clone size: .; J gene: TRBJ1-1; V gene: TRBV21-1; D gene: .; CDR3 protein: CASSKGDRGGDTEAFF; CDR3 DNA: TGTGCCAGCAGCAAAGGGGACAGGGGTGGGGACACTGAAGCTTTCTTT
clone size: .; J gene: TRBJ2-7; V gene: TRBV5-5; D gene: TRBD1; CDR3 protein: CASSLVTGGSYEQYF; CDR3 DNA: TGTGCCAGCAGCCTCGTGACAGGGGGGTCCTACGAGCAGTACTTC
clone size: .; J gene: TRBJ2-3; V gene: TRBV5-1; D gene: .; CDR3 protein: CASSLARDTDTQYF; CDR3 DNA: TGCGCCAGCAGCTTGGCGCGGGACACAGATACGCAGTATTTT
clone size: .; J gene: TRBJ2-5; V gene: TRBV6-2/TRBV6-3; D gene: .; CDR3 protein: CASSTSLVRETQYF; CDR3 DNA: TGTGCCAGCAGTACATCACTAGTCCGAGAGACCCAGTACTTC
clone size: .; J gene: TRBJ1-2; V gene: TRBV12-5; D gene: .; CDR3 protein: CASGLAQRDYGYTF; CDR3 DNA: TGTGCTAGTGGTTTGGCCCAGAGGGACTATGGCTACACCTTC
clone size: .; J gene: TRBJ2-7; V gene: TRBV4-1; D gene: TRBD2; CDR3 protein: CASSQDPAGAYYEQYF; CDR3 DNA: TGCGCCAGCAGCCAAGACCCAGCGGGGGCCTACTACGAGCAGTACTTC
clone size: .; J gene: TRBJ1-5; V gene: TRBV20-1; D gene: .; CDR3 protein: CSASRGPGQPQHF; CDR3 DNA: TGCAGTGCTAGTCGGGGGCCGGGGCAGCCCCAGCATTTT
clone size: .; J gene: TRBJ1-3; V gene: TRBV6-6; D gene: .; CDR3 protein: CASSRGFQGSSGNTIYF; CDR3 DNA: TGTGCCAGCAGTCGTGGGTTTCAGGGAAGCTCTGGAAACACCATATATTTT
clone size: .; J gene: TRBJ2-2; V gene: TRBV5-6; D gene: .; CDR3 protein: CASSLRDTRAGELFF; CDR3 DNA: TGTGCCAGCAGCTTGCGGGACACCCGGGCCGGGGAGCTGTTTTTT
clone size: .; J gene: TRBJ2-7; V gene: TRBV28; D gene: .; CDR3 protein: CASGPVYEQYF; CDR3 DNA: TGTGCCAGCGGTCCAGTCTACGAGCAGTACTTC
clone size: once; J gene: TRBJ2-1; V gene: TRBV5-1; D gene: .; CDR3 protein: CASSLSLVIGPYNEQFF; CDR3 DNA: TGCGCCAGCAGCTTGAGTCTGGTAATTGGTCCCTACAATGAGCAGTTCTTC
clone size: .; J gene: TRBJ1-5; V gene: TRBV6-5; D gene: .; CDR3 protein: CASTPGGGRKPQHF; CDR3 DNA: TGTGCCAGCACTCCCGGGGGGGGGAGGAAGCCCCAGCATTTT
clone size: .; J gene: TRBJ2-2; V gene: TRBV11-2; D gene: .; CDR3 protein: CASSPVAMSTGELFF; CDR3 DNA: TGTGCCAGCAGCCCGGTAGCTATGTCAACCGGGGAGCTGTTTTTT
clone size: .; J gene: TRBJ2-1; V gene: TRBV7-3; D gene: .; CDR3 protein: CASSSGNEQFF; CDR3 DNA: TGTGCCAGCAGCTCCGGTAATGAGCAGTTCTTC